The text below deals with one T cell receptor (beta chain). Its antigen remains unidentified. Combining a sample-barcoded 5' primer with a J-beta primer mix, a second PCR ran for about 6 to 12 cycles. MiXCR, run by TCRdb on the 5' RACE reads, gives a single entry per CDR3 protein. The profile shows roughly 1,000,000 distinct CDR3 sequences, approximately 25% of them singletons. The V segment lost 0 bases and the J segment 5 bases; nucleotides outside the gene matches: 9. This CDR3 spans 15 amino acids. The germline CDR1 and CDR2 sequences are DFQATT and SNEGSKA (reference sequence). The sample is drawn from a study of blood T cells in healthy people across ages. The study, taken as a whole, reports: CMV status of donors was not determined, possibly confounding expanded clonotype changes. There was a strong correlation between TCR beta diversity and naive T cell percentage.

These data are also associated with another study on T cells of mothers and their children. This second report adds: Reads recorded for TCR beta CDR3 numbered over 9 million per mother and approximately 2.9 million per child. Versus unrelated pairs, overlap was slightly higher in related mother-child pairs, without reaching significance.

This TCR was recovered from a girl aged 2 to 10 in good health. The chain employs TRBV20-1 and TRBJ1-2; 7 bases match TRBD1. The sequenced material came from blood. For the CDR3, the DNA is TGCAGTGCTAGAGACTATCAGGGGGAGGAATATGGCTACACCTTC. Its protein product is CSARDYQGEEYGYTF.